Shown below are 32 T cell receptor beta chains from a single sample sequenced in a study of Ad26.COV2.S vaccination and SARS-CoV-2 variants. Documented treatment: 19 received Ad26.COV2.S at low or high dose, single or two shots; about 5 received placebo; per-sample allocation not given. On day 63 after the first injection, vaccine and placebo recipients gave samples. This table comes from immunoSEQ multiplex PCR, and its TCRdb copy is limited to in-frame clones, with some not included. This repertoire shows about 680,000 clones, 80% to 90% found once; its top ten account for nearly 1.5%. The sample here was peripheral blood, taken in a trial of Ad26.COV2.S vaccine versus placebo. These receptors were collected from a person between 18 and 65 years old who received the Ad26.COV2.S COVID-19 vaccine or a placebo.

The chain joins TRBV9 to TRBJ2-3; tentative D call: TRBD1 (6 bases). From germline, CDR1 is SGDLS and CDR2 YYNGEE. The CDR3 length is 15 residues. V shed 7 bases and J shed 3 bases, with 18 bases lying between them. The CDR3 nucleotides are TGTGCCAGCTCCCCCACAGGGCGGTCGACAGATACGCAGTATTTT. Encoded protein: CASSPTGRSTDTQYF.

This chain joins TRBV6-2 or TRBV6-3 and TRBJ2-7; D ambiguous. There are 12 residues in the CDR3. The V and J ends lost 4 bases and 3 bases respectively, with 7 bases between them. Germline V gene data show CDR1 as MNHEY and CDR2 as SVGEGT. CDR3 residues: CASSSAYYEQYF. The CDR3 nucleotides are TGTGCCAGCAGTTCCGCCTACTACGAGCAGTACTTC.

V is TRBV19 and J is TRBJ1-1; no firm D call. CDR3 length: 13 amino acids. Germline assignment: CDR1 LNHDA and CDR2 SQIVND (reference sequence). V lost 4 bases, J lost 6 bases, and 12 bases lay in between. CDR3 loop: CASSKDGSPEAFF. The CDR3 bases are TGTGCCAGTAGTAAGGACGGATCCCCTGAAGCTTTCTTT. The full variable domain, rest sourced from reference TRBV19 and TRBJ1-1, is DGGITQSPKYLFRKEGQNVTLSCEQNLNHDAMYWYRQDPGQGLRLIYYSQIVNDFQKGDIAEGYSVSREKKESFPLTVTSAQKNPTAFYLCASSKDGSPEAFFGQGTRLTVV.

This clone was counted once. This chain connects TRBV27 to TRBJ2-1; 13 bases align to TRBD2. Germline assignment: CDR1 MNHEY and CDR2 SMNVEV (reference sequence). V lost 2 bases, J lost 7 bases, and 5 bases stayed unmatched. The CDR3 length is 16 residues. The CDR3 DNA sequence: TGTGCCAGCAGTTTACAGGGACTAGCGGGAAAGAATGAGCAGTTCTTC. This codes for CASSLQGLAGKNEQFF.

This clone appeared a single time. The chain joins TRBV5-1 to TRBJ2-7; the match to TRBD1 covers 9 bases. The junction had 7 bases not matched to a gene; V was cut back by 6 bases and J by 3 bases. Germline values: CDR1 SGHRS, CDR2 YFSETQ. The CDR3 is 14 amino acids. CDR3 amino acids: CASIPGQGNYEQYF. The CDR3 DNA sequence: TGCGCCAGCATCCCCGGACAGGGGAACTACGAGCAGTACTTC.

V gene TRBV5-1 combines with J gene TRBJ2-3, with 7 bases matching TRBD2. The germline gives CDR1 SGHRS, CDR2 YFSETQ. Trimming at V came to 0 bases and at J to 2 bases, leaving 6 bases not matched to a gene. The CDR3 loop spans 16 amino acids. The CDR3 nucleotides are TGCGCCAGCAGCTTGGAGGCTAGCGGAGTCACAGATACGCAGTATTTT. The encoded protein is CASSLEASGVTDTQYF.

The chain uses TRBV4-2 and TRBJ1-1, with D possibly being TRBD1 (5 bases). This CDR3 spans 16 amino acids. Germline V lookup: CDR1 LGHNA, CDR2 YNFKEQ. Trimming left V 0 bases short and J 0 bases short, with 11 bases between. The CDR3 sequence: CASSQDSGALNTEAFF. In DNA, the CDR3 is TGTGCCAGCAGCCAAGATTCCGGGGCTCTGAACACTGAAGCTTTCTTT.

The chain employs TRBV4-2 and TRBJ2-5; TRBD2 matches 11 bases. J gave up 3 bases and V 1 base, and 7 bases lay outside the gene matches. The V gene's germline CDR1 is LGHNA and CDR2 YNFKEQ. This CDR3 contains 17 residues. DNA of the CDR3: TGTGCCAGCAGCCAAGGGCCCGGGACTAGCGGAGAAGAGACCCAGTACTTC. Translated: CASSQGPGTSGEETQYF.

The J gene is TRBJ1-2, the V gene TRBV4-3, with 7 bases lining up with TRBD1. The CDR3 consists of 12 residues. J gave up 8 bases and V 3 bases, and 3 bases lay outside the gene matches. Per germline, CDR1 LGHNA and CDR2 YSLEER. The CDR3 sequence is CASSQTGSGYTF. The CDR3 DNA is TGCGCCAGCAGCCAGACAGGGTCCGGCTACACCTTC.

The chain links TRBV6-1 to TRBJ1-1; D unclear. Germline V gene sequence: CDR1 MNHNS, CDR2 SASEGT. V lost 1 base, J lost 2 bases, and 11 bases lay in between. This CDR3 spans 15 amino acids. The CDR3 is CASSEGTRRNTEAFF. CDR3 bases: TGTGCCAGCAGTGAAGGGACGAGGAGAAACACTGAAGCTTTCTTT.

The chain joins TRBV9 to TRBJ2-1; a possible D gene is TRBD2 (6 bases). The CDR3 extends over 16 amino acids. With 3 bases removed from V and 2 bases from J, the gap between germline ends came to 15 bases. Germline V gene lookup returns CDR1 SGDLS and CDR2 YYNGEE. CDR3: CASSARGVSPYNEQFF. Written as DNA, the CDR3 is TGTGCCAGCAGCGCCCGCGGGGTTAGCCCCTACAATGAGCAGTTCTTC.

The chain uses TRBV19 and TRBJ2-7; 9 nucleotides line up with TRBD2. The germline V gene encodes CDR1 LNHDA and CDR2 SQIVND (reference sequence). The CDR3 is 16 amino acids. V dropped 7 bases and J dropped 1; count of bases not matched to a gene: 11. CDR3 sequence reads: CASTTAGGIRSYEQYF. The DNA for the CDR3 is TGTGCCAGTACTACCGCGGGGGGGATTCGGTCCTACGAGCAGTACTTC. Full variable domain (rest looked up from reference TRBV19 and TRBJ2-7): DGGITQSPKYLFRKEGQNVTLSCEQNLNHDAMYWYRQDPGQGLRLIYYSQIVNDFQKGDIAEGYSVSREKKESFPLTVTSAQKNPTAFYLCASTTAGGIRSYEQYFGPGTRLTVT.

This clone was seen once. This chain connects TRBV5-1 to TRBJ2-2; 9 nucleotides line up with TRBD1. Germline V gives CDR1 SGHRS, CDR2 YFSETQ. The V segment lost 5 bases and the J segment 1 base; nucleotides outside the gene matches: 6. The CDR3 totals 16 residues. CDR3 loop: CASSHPGQGNTGELFF. CDR3 coding DNA: TGCGCCAGCAGTCACCCGGGACAGGGGAACACCGGGGAGCTGTTTTTT.

This chain connects TRBV10-3 to TRBJ2-7; the match to TRBD1 covers 8 bases. Per germline, CDR1 ENHRY and CDR2 SYGVKD. The V gene end was trimmed by 3 bases and the J gene end by 3 bases; junction bases not matched to a gene: 10. This CDR3 spans 16 amino acids. Here the CDR3 reads CAISDSPTGALYEQYF. CDR3 DNA: TGTGCCATCAGTGACTCCCCGACAGGGGCCCTCTACGAGCAGTACTTC.

V usage is TRBV12-3 or TRBV12-4 and J usage is TRBJ2-2; D is undetermined. The CDR3 spans 12 residues. The V gene lost 6 bases and the J gene lost 2 bases, with 4 bases spanning the gap. Written as DNA, the CDR3 is TGTGCCAGCAGGGTAAACACCGGGGAGCTGTTTTTT. Translation gives CASRVNTGELFF.

As for this clone: The junction and the germline gene differ at one end; a read error may be behind it. This CDR3 reads CSARVGQEGF. CDR3 nucleotide sequence: TGCAGTGCTAGGGTAGGACAGGAGGGCTTT. V gene TRBV20-1 combines with J gene TRBJ1-1; 7 positions match TRBD1. Germline assignment: CDR1 DFQATT and CDR2 SNEGSKA (reference sequence). CDR3 size: 10 residues.

The sample holds one count of this clone. The rearrangement joins TRBV6-1 to TRBJ2-5; no clear D gene. The germline V gene has CDR1 MNHNS and CDR2 SASEGT. Trimming cost V 3 bases and J 2 bases, with 4 bases left between them. This CDR3 is built from 12 residues. The CDR3 sequence is CASSDLQETQYF. For the CDR3, the DNA is TGTGCCAGCAGTGACCTTCAAGAGACCCAGTACTTC.

For this clone: The same CDR3 can be traced to other DNA sequences in this sample. This chain uses TRBV19 with TRBJ1-1; 7 nucleotides agree with TRBD1. CDR1 is LNHDA, CDR2 SQIVND, per germline (reference sequence). The ends lost 4 bases at V and 3 bases at J; junction bases unmatched: 2. The CDR3 covers 13 residues. The CDR3 nucleotides are TGTGCCAGTAGTACCGACAGGGACACTGAAGCTTTCTTT. Its translation is CASSTDRDTEAFF.

This clone occurred once. V usage is TRBV19 and J usage is TRBJ1-1; tentatively, D is TRBD1 (6 bases). The CDR3 totals 14 residues. The V and J ends lost 4 bases and 6 bases respectively, with 15 bases between them. CDR1 and CDR2 from the germline V gene are LNHDA and SQIVND (reference sequence). CDR3 loop: CASSTPRQVPEAFF. CDR3 nucleotide sequence: TGTGCCAGTAGTACCCCTCGACAGGTCCCTGAAGCTTTCTTT.

V usage is TRBV2 and J usage is TRBJ1-2, with D possibly TRBD1 on 6 matching bases. This CDR3 has 13 residues. Germline V gives CDR1 SNHLY, CDR2 FYNNEI. Trimming stripped 8 bases from V and 2 bases from J, with 12 bases between. The CDR3 sequence is CASHREWNYGYTF. The CDR3 DNA reads TGTGCCAGCCACAGGGAATGGAACTATGGCTACACCTTC.

V and J are TRBV6-1 and TRBJ2-6; D uncertain. V lost 3 bases, J lost 0 bases, and 9 bases lay in between. From germline, CDR1 is MNHNS and CDR2 SASEGT. The CDR3 sequence is 16 residues long. CDR3 protein: CASSEFGNSGANVLTF. CDR3 DNA sequence: TGTGCCAGCAGTGAGTTCGGTAACTCTGGGGCCAACGTCCTGACTTTC.

This rearrangement joins TRBV5-4 to TRBJ1-2; 9 nucleotides agree with TRBD1. Per germline, CDR1 SGHNT and CDR2 YYREEE (reference sequence). The CDR3 extends over 15 amino acids. With V trimmed by 3 bases and J by 3 bases, 6 bases remained unmatched. This CDR3 reads CASSWRQGVDYGYTF. DNA for the CDR3: TGTGCCAGCAGCTGGAGACAGGGGGTGGACTATGGCTACACCTTC.

The rearrangement joins TRBV19 to TRBJ1-2; maybe TRBD1 (5 bases). V was pared by 3 bases and J by 4 bases, with 18 bases between. Germline CDR1 is LNHDA and CDR2 is SQIVND (reference sequence). The CDR3 has 16 amino acids. The CDR3 reads CASSIGTGTRGYGYTF. The CDR3 bases are TGTGCCAGTAGTATCGGAACAGGAACGCGGGGCTATGGCTACACCTTC.

The chain carries TRBV30 and TRBJ2-2, with D unresolved. V was pared by 0 bases and J by 2 bases, with 7 bases between. The CDR3 has 14 residues. Germline V CDR1 and CDR2: GTSNPN, SVGIG (reference sequence). In DNA form, the CDR3 reads TGTGCCTGGAGTGTAAGGAGAAACACCGGGGAGCTGTTTTTT. It is translated as CAWSVRRNTGELFF.

The chain recombines TRBV4-3 with TRBJ2-1, with TRBD2 matching 11 bases. Germline V gives CDR1 LGHNA, CDR2 YSLEER. The V segment lost 3 bases and the J segment 4 bases; nucleotides outside the gene matches: 8. The CDR3 is 17 residues long. This chain's CDR3 is CASSQDLAGGEYNEQFF. The CDR3 coding sequence is TGCGCCAGCAGCCAGGACTTAGCGGGGGGGGAGTACAATGAGCAGTTCTTC.

This chain connects TRBV6-5 to TRBJ1-1, with TRBD1 matching 8 bases. Germline CDR1 reads MNHEY; CDR2 reads SVGAGI. Trimming at V came to 6 bases and at J to 6 bases, leaving 3 bases not matched to a gene. The CDR3 extends over 12 amino acids. The CDR3 reads CASRGTGAEAFF. For the CDR3, the DNA is TGTGCCAGCAGGGGGACAGGAGCTGAAGCTTTCTTT.

This clone was seen a single time. V is TRBV5-6 and J is TRBJ1-3, with D unresolved. V was trimmed by 1 base and J by 7 bases, leaving 9 bases between them. The CDR3 sequence is 13 residues long. CDR1 and CDR2 (germline): SGHDT, YYEEEE. Here the CDR3 DNA reads TGTGCCAGCAGCTTGTCACCCGGGAACACCATATATTTT. Amino acids: CASSLSPGNTIYF. The full variable domain, its missing parts supplied by reference TRBV5-6 and TRBJ1-3, is DAGVTQSPTHLIKTRGQQVTLRCSPKSGHDTVSWYQQALGQGPQFIFQYYEEEERQRGNFPDRFSGHQFPNYSSELNVNALLLGDSALYLCASSLSPGNTIYFGEGSWLTVV.

The chain links TRBV30 to TRBJ2-1; 7 bases are a match to TRBD2. This CDR3 has 17 residues. The germline gives CDR1 GTSNPN, CDR2 SVGIG (reference sequence). V was clipped by 0 bases and J by 6 bases; unmatched bases: 14. Written as DNA, the CDR3 is TGTGCCTGGAGTGTACCGGCGGGAGATTTAATATCCAATGAGCAGTTCTTC. This gives the protein CAWSVPAGDLISNEQFF.

The rearrangement joins TRBV24-1 to TRBJ1-2; a weak D match, TRBD1 (6 bases). Per the germline V gene, CDR1 is KGHDR and CDR2 is SFDVKD. Between the trimmed V and J ends, which lost 5 bases and 7 bases, there was a span of 16 bases. CDR3 length: 14 amino acids. CDR3 sequence: CATSAPDRLSGYTF. As DNA, the CDR3 is TGTGCCACCAGTGCGCCGGACAGATTAAGTGGCTACACCTTC.

This chain uses TRBV5-1 with TRBJ2-7; TRBD1 matches at 7 bases. V lost 5 bases and J lost 6; bases outside the gene matches: 5. The CDR3 runs 12 residues. Germline V gene sequence: CDR1 SGHRS, CDR2 YFSETQ. The CDR3 DNA sequence: TGCGCCAGCAGTCTAACAGGGGTCGAGCAGTACTTC. As protein: CASSLTGVEQYF.

The chain links TRBV6-2 or TRBV6-3 to TRBJ2-2; 7 bases are a match to TRBD2. The CDR3 runs 15 residues. From germline, CDR1 is MNHEY and CDR2 SVGEGT. The J segment lost 1 base and the V segment lost 4 bases, leaving 3 bases of the junction unmatched. The CDR3 reads CASSSAGVNTGELFF. CDR3 bases: TGTGCCAGCAGTTCCGCGGGGGTGAACACCGGGGAGCTGTTTTTT.

The chain combines TRBV12-5 with TRBJ2-1, with D tentatively TRBD1 (6 bases). CDR1 and CDR2 (germline): LGHNT, FRNRAP. The CDR3 length is 17 residues. Trimming took 2 bases from V and 9 from J, leaving 23 bases between them. CDR3 protein: CASGLIPTGTTRGEQFF. The CDR3 DNA is TGTGCTAGTGGTTTGATTCCCACGGGGACGACCAGGGGTGAGCAGTTCTTC.